This record looks at one TCR beta chain sequence and its context. This entry is derived from a study of blood T cell repertoires in COVID-19. Looking at the study overall: Samples taken during acute and convalescent COVID-19 were collected in the United States, Italy and Spain. PBMCs, B-cell-depleted T cells, or T cells provided the cDNA or gDNA that made up the material.

Authors' analysis steps: Estimation of nucleated cell counts relied on the amplification of reference gene primers. Assay used: immunoSEQ multiplex PCR; TCRdb lists only in-frame clones, some missing. V and J calls and clone size follow that table, whereas D and trimming were derived from the DNA. The sample contains some 16,000 clones, about 81% of which appear only once. The CDR3 length is 15 residues. The ends were cut back, 0 bases at V and 3 bases at J, with 9 bases in the middle. Germline loops: CDR1 SEHNR, CDR2 FQNEAQ (reference sequence). The receptor was derived from an elderly man with active or convalescent COVID-19. The sequencing sample was made of peripheral blood. This chain connects TRBV7-9 to TRBJ1-5, with D perhaps TRBD1 (5 bases). CDR3 DNA sequence: TGTGCCAGCAGCTTAGCCTGGGGCCTCAATCAGCCCCAGCATTTT. Amino acids: CASSLAWGLNQPQHF.